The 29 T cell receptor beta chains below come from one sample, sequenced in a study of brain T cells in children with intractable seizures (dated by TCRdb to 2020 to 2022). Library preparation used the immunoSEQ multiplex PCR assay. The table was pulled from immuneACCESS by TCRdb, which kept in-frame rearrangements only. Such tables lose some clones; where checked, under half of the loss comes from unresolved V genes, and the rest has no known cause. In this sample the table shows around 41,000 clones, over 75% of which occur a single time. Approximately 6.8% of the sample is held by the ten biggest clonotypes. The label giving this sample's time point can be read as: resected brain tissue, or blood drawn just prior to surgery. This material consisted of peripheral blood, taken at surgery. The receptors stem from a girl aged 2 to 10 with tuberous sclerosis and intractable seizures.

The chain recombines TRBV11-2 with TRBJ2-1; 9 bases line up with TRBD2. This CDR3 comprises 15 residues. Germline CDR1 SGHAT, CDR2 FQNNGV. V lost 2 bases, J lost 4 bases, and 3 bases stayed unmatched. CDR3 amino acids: CASSLTRGGYNEQFF. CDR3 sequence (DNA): TGTGCCAGCAGCTTAACGCGGGGGGGGTACAATGAGCAGTTCTTC.

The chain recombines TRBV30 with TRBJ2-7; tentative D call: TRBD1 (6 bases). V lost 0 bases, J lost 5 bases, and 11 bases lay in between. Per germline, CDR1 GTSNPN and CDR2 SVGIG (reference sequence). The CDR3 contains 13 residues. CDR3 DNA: TGTGCCTGGAGTGTTACAGGGCACGACGAGCAGTACTTC. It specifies CAWSVTGHDEQYF.

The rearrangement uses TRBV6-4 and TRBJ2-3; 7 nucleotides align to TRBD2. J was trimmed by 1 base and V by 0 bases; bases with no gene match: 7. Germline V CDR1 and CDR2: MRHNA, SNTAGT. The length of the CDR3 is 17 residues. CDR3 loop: CASSDSPASGGTDTQYF. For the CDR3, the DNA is TGTGCCAGCAGTGACTCCCCGGCTAGCGGAGGCACAGATACGCAGTATTTT.

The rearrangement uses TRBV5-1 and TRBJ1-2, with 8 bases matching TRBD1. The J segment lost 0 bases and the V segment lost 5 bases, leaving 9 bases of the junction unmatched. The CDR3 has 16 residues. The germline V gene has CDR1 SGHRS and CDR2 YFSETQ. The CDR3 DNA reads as TGCGCCAGCAGTTACGGGACAGGATCCTCTAACTATGGCTACACCTTC. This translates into CASSYGTGSSNYGYTF.

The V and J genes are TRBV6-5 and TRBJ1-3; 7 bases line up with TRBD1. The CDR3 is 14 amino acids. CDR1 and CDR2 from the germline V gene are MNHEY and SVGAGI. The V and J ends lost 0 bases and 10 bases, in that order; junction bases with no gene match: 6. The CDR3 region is CASSYSSRGRTIYF. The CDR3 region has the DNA TGTGCCAGCAGTTACTCATCTAGGGGGCGGACCATATATTTT.

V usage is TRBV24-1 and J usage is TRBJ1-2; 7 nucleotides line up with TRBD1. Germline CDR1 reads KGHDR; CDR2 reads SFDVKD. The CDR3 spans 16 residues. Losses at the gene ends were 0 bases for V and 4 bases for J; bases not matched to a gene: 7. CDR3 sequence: CATSDLIPTGPYGYTF. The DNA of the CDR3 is TGTGCCACCAGTGATTTGATACCGACAGGGCCCTATGGCTACACCTTC.

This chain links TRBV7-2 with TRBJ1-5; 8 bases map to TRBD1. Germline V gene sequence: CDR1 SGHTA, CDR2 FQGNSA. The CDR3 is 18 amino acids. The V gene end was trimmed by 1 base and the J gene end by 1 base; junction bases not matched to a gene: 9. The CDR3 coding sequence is TGTGCCAGCAGCTTAGTCGGACAGGGCGGTATAAGCAATCAGCCCCAGCATTTT. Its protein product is CASSLVGQGGISNQPQHF.

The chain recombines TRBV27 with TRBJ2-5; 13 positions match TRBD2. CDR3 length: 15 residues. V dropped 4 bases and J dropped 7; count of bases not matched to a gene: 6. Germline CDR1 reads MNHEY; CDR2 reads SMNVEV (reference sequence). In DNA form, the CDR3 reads TGTGCCAGCAGTTCGGGACTAGCGGGGTCAGGGACCCAGTACTTC. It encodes CASSSGLAGSGTQYF.

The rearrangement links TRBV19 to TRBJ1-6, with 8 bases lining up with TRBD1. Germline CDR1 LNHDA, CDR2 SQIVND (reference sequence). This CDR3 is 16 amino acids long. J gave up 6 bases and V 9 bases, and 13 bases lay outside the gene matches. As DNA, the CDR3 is TGTGCCAGCAGTTTAGGGGGACAGGCCCTTAATTCACCCCTCCACTTT. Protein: CASSLGGQALNSPLHF. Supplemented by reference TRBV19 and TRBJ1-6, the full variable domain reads DGGITQSPKYLFRKEGQNVTLSCEQNLNHDAMYWYRQDPGQGLRLIYYSQIVNDFQKGDIAEGYSVSREKKESFPLTVTSAQKNPTAFYLCASSLGGQALNSPLHFGNGTRLTVT.

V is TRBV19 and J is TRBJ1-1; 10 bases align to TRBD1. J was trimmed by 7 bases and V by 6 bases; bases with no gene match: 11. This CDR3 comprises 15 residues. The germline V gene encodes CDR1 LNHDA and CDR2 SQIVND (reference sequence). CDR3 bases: TGTGCCAGTAGAGACAGGGGGCTACCTGAGGATGAAGCTTTCTTT. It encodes CASRDRGLPEDEAFF.

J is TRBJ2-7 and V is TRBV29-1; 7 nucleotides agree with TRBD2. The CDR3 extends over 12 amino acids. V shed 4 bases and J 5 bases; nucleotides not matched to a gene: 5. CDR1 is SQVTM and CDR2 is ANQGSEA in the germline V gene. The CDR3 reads CSVGEGSDEQYF. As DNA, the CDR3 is TGCAGCGTTGGGGAGGGTAGCGACGAGCAGTACTTC.

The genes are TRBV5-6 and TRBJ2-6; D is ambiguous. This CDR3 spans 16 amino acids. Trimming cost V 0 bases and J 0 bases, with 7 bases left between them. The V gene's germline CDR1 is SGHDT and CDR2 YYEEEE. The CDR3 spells CASSLEGLSGANVLTF. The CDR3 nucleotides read TGTGCCAGCAGCTTGGAAGGCCTCTCTGGGGCCAACGTCCTGACTTTC.

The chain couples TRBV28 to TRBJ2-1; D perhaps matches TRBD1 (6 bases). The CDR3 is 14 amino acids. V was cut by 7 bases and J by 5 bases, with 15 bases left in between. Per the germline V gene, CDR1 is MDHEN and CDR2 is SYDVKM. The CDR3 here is CASTSRTADNEQFF. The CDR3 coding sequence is TGTGCCAGCACCTCCAGGACAGCCGACAATGAGCAGTTCTTC.

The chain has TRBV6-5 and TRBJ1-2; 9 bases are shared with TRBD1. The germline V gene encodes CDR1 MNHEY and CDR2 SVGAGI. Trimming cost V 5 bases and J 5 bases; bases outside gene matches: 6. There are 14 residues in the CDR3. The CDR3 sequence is CASSPDRGEYGYTF. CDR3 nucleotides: TGTGCCAGCAGTCCGGACAGGGGAGAGTATGGCTACACCTTC.

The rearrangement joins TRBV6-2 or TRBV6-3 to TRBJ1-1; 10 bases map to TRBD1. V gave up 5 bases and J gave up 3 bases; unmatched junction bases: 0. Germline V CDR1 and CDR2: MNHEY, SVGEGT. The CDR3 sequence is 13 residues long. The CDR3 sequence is CASSGQGDTEAFF. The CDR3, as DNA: TGTGCCAGCAGTGGACAGGGGGACACTGAAGCTTTCTTT.

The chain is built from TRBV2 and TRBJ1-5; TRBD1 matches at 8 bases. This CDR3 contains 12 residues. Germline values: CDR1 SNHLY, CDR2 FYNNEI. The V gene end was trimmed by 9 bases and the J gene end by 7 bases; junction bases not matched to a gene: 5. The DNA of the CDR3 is TGTGCCAGTGGACAGGGCCCACAGCCCCAGCATTTT. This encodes CASGQGPQPQHF.

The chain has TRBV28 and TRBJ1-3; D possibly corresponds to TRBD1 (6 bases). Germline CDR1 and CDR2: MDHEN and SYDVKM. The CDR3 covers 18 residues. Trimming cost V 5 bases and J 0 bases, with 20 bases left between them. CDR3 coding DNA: TGTGCCAGCAGTCCCATCTGTGGGACACCGCGCTCTGGAAACACCATATATTTT. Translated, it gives CASSPICGTPRSGNTIYF.

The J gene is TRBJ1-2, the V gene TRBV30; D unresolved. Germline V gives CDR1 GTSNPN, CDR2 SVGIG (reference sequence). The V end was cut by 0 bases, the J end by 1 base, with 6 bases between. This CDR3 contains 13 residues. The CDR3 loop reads CAWSVGINYGYTF. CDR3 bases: TGTGCCTGGAGTGTAGGCATTAACTATGGCTACACCTTC.

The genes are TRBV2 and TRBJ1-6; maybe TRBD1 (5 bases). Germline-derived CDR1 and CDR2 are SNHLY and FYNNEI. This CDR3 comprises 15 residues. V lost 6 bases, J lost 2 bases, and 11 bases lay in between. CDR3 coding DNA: TGTGCCAGCAGCGGCGAGACAGCCTATAATTCACCCCTCCACTTT. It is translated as CASSGETAYNSPLHF.

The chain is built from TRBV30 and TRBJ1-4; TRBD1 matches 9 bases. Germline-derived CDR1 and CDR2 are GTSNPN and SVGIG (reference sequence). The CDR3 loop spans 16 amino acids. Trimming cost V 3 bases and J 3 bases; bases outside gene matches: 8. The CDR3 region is CAWRRTGEKANEKLFF. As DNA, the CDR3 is TGTGCCTGGAGGAGGACAGGGGAGAAGGCTAATGAAAAACTGTTTTTT.

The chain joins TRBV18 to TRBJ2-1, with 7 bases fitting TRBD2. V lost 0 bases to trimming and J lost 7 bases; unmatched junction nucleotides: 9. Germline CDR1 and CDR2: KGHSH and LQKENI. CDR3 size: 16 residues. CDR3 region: CASSPPRLGRGNEQFF. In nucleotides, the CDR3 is TGTGCCAGCTCACCACCCCGACTGGGGCGGGGGAATGAGCAGTTCTTC.

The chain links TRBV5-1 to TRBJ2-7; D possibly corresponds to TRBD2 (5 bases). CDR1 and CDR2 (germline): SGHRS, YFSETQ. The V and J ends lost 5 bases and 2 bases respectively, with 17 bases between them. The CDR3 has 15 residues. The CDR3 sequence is CASRFVISGTYEQYF. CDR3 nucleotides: TGCGCCAGCAGATTCGTTATTTCGGGGACCTACGAGCAGTACTTC. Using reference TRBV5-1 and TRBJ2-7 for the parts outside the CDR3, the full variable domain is KAGVTQTPRYLIKTRGQQVTLSCSPISGHRSVSWYQQTPGQGLQFLFEYFSETQRNKGNFPGRFSGRQFSNSRSEMNVSTLELGDSALYLCASRFVISGTYEQYFGPGTRLTVT.

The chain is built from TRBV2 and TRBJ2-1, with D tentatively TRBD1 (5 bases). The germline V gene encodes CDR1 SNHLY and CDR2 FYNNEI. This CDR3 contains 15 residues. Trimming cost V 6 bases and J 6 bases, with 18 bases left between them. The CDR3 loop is CASSPRTRHINEQFF. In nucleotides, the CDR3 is TGTGCCAGCAGCCCCCGGACACGACATATCAATGAGCAGTTCTTC.

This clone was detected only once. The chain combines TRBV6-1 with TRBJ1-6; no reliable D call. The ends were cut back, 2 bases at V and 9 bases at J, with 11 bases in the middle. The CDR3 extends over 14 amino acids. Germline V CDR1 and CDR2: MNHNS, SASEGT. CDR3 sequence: CASSETDISSPLHF. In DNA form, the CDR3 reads TGTGCCAGCAGTGAAACCGATATTTCTTCACCCCTCCACTTT.

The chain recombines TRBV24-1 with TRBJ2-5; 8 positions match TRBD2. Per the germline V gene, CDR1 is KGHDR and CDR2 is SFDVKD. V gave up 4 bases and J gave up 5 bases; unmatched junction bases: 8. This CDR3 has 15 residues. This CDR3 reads CATSEFGGGRETQYF. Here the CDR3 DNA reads TGTGCCACCAGTGAATTTGGCGGGGGGAGGGAGACCCAGTACTTC.

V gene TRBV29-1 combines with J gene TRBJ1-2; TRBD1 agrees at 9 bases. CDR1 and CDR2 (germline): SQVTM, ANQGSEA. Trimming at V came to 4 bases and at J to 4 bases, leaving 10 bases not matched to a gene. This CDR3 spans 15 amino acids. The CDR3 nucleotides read TGCAGCGTTGTCAGACAGGGGGAAGTTGGCTATGGCTACACCTTC. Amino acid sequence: CSVVRQGEVGYGYTF.

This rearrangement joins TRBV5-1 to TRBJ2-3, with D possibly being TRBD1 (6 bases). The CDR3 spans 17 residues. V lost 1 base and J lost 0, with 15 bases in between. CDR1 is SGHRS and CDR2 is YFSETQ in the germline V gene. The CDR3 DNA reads TGCGCCAGCAGCTTGATGTCCAGGGGAGTCAGCACAGATACGCAGTATTTT. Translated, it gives CASSLMSRGVSTDTQYF.

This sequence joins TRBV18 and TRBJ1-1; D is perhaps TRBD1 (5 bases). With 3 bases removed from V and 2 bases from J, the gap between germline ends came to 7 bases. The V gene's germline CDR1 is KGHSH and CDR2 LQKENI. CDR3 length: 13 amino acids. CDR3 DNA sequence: TGTGCCAGCTCACCGCAGGGTAACACTGAAGCTTTCTTT. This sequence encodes CASSPQGNTEAFF.

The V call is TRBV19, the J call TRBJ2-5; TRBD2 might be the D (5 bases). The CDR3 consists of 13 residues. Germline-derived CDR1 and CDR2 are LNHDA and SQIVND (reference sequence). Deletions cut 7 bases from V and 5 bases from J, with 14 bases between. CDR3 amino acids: CASKPGSGETQYF. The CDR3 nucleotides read TGTGCCAGTAAGCCGGGTTCGGGGGAGACCCAGTACTTC.